This TCR beta chain was recorded in a study of regulatory dendritic cells for organ transplantation. Libraries were prepared by immunoSEQ multiplex PCR; TCRdb keeps only in-frame clonotypes and omits some of them. The top ten hold about 1% of the sample, which has some 11,000 clones, about four fifths seen once. Study-level results: Resting memory CD8+ T cells held the most alloreactive clonotypes. Between individuals, the alloreactive memory CD8+ T cell pool differed considerably.

Germline CDR1 SGHDT, CDR2 YYEEEE. V was clipped by 3 bases and J by 10 bases; unmatched bases: 11. This CDR3 spans 15 amino acids. CFSE-labeled sorted T cells met regulatory or mature dendritic cells for 5 days. FACS sorted CD4+ or CD8+ T cells into CD45RA+ naive and CD45RO+ memory. For this clone: Its antigen is unknown.

Sequencing was performed on naive CD8+ T cells from blood cultured with regulatory dendritic cells. Subset described: CD45RA+ naive T cells. The TCR originated in a human donor in good health. The genes are TRBV5-6 and TRBJ2-1; 9 bases agree with TRBD1. CDR3 protein: CASSWGQGPLREQFF. CDR3 coding DNA: TGTGCCAGCAGCTGGGGACAGGGACCGCTCAGGGAGCAGTTCTTC.